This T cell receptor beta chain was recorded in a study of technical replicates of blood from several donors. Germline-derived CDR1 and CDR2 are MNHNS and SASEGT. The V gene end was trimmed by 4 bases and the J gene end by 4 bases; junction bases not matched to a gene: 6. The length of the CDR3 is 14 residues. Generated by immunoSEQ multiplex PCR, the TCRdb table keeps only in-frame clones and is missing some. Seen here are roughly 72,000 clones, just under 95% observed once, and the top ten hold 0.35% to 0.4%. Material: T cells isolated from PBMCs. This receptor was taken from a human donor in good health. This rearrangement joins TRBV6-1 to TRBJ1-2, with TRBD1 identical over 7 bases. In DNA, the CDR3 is TGTGCCAGCAGTGGGGACGGGACAGTCTATGGCTACACCTTC. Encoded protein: CASSGDGTVYGYTF.